This TCR beta chain derives from a study of shared clonotypes between healthy human individuals. CDR1 and CDR2 (germline): MDHEN, SYDVKM. V was cut by 10 bases and J by 10 bases, with 20 bases left in between. CDR3 size: 14 residues. Only in-frame clones appear in the TCRdb table, and some are missing; sequencing was by immunoSEQ multiplex PCR. The sample includes roughly 2.5 million clones, roughly 92% of them seen just once. Donors comprised only Caucasian adults living in Nashville, Tennessee. A word on this clone: The target antigen is unknown.

The study's findings and limits: The generation probabilities recorded for non-shared clonotypes fell below those of clonotypes shared by all four donors.

V and J are TRBV28 and TRBJ1-6; D gene uncertain. The sample was naive CD4+ T cells sorted from blood. Subset given: CD45RA+ positively selected. The clonotype comes from a man aged 18 to 35 in good health. The CDR3 region has the DNA TGTGCCACCCACCCGGCCCAAGGCCCATCACCCCTCCACTTT. This sequence encodes CATHPAQGPSPLHF.